The 5 T cell receptor beta chains in this list originate from one sample, sequenced in a study of cytomegalovirus exposure and HLA in healthy donors. The PCR contained 60 Vbeta and 13 Jbeta primers. Generated by immunoSEQ multiplex PCR, the TCRdb table keeps only in-frame clones and is missing some. The table includes around 130,000 clones, roughly 80% detected once. Sequencing input: PBMCs. The source is a middle-aged man in good health and CMV-seronegative.

This clone has only one observation. The V and J genes are TRBV28 and TRBJ2-7; 9 bases are shared with TRBD2. This CDR3 contains 14 residues. After removal of 7 bases from V and 4 bases from J, the junction contained 8 bases not matched to a gene. Germline V lookup: CDR1 MDHEN, CDR2 SYDVKM. In DNA, the CDR3 is TGTGCCAGCACCCTAGCGGGATACTCGTACGAGCAGTACTTC. Translating gives CASTLAGYSYEQYF.

The chain carries TRBV28 and TRBJ2-1, with 10 bases fitting TRBD2. The junction had 9 bases not matched to a gene; V was cut back by 2 bases and J by 2 bases. CDR3 size: 18 residues. Germline CDR1 is MDHEN and CDR2 is SYDVKM. Written as DNA, the CDR3 is TGTGCCAGCAGTTTAGGGTCTAGCGGGAGCGGGGCCTACAATGAGCAGTTCTTC. Translation: CASSLGSSGSGAYNEQFF.

This chain uses TRBV7-6 with TRBJ2-2, with TRBD2 as a possible D gene (5 bases). V lost 5 bases, J lost 5 bases, and 9 bases lay in between. Germline CDR1 reads SGHVS; CDR2 reads FNYEAQ. The CDR3 contains 13 residues. CDR3 DNA: TGTGCCAGCAGCCCAGGACTGACCGGGGAGCTGTTTTTT. As protein: CASSPGLTGELFF.

This chain joins TRBV19 and TRBJ2-7; TRBD1 might be the D (5 bases). Trimming cost V 5 bases and J 3 bases, with 20 bases left between them. Germline CDR1 reads LNHDA; CDR2 reads SQIVND (reference sequence). There are 16 residues in the CDR3. This CDR3 reads CASSPSGYTTNYEQYF. As DNA, the CDR3 is TGTGCCAGTAGTCCCTCAGGGTATACAACGAACTACGAGCAGTACTTC.

A note on this clone: Other DNA sequences in this specimen translate into the identical CDR3. The chain has TRBV5-1 and TRBJ2-5; D gene unclear. CDR1 is SGHRS, CDR2 YFSETQ, per germline. The V end lost 0 bases, the J end lost 2 bases, and 5 bases lay between the germline ends. The CDR3 sequence is 13 residues long. The CDR3 DNA follows: TGCGCCAGCAGCTTGGTATTACAAGAGACCCAGTACTTC. It translates to CASSLVLQETQYF.